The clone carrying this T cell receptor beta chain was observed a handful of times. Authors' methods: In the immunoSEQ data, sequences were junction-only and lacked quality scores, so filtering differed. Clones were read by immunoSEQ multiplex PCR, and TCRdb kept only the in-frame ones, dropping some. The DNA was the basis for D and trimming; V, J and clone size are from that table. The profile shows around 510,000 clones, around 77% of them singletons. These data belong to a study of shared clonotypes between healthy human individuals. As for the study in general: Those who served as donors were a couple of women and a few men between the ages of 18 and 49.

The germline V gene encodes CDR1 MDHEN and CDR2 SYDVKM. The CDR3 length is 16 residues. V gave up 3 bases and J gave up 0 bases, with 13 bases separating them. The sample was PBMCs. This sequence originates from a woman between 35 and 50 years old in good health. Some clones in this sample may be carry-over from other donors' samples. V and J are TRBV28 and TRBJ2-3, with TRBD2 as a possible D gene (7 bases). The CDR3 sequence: CASSFRGAISTDTQYF. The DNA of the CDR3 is TGTGCCAGCAGTTTTCGGGGGGCCATAAGCACAGATACGCAGTATTTT.